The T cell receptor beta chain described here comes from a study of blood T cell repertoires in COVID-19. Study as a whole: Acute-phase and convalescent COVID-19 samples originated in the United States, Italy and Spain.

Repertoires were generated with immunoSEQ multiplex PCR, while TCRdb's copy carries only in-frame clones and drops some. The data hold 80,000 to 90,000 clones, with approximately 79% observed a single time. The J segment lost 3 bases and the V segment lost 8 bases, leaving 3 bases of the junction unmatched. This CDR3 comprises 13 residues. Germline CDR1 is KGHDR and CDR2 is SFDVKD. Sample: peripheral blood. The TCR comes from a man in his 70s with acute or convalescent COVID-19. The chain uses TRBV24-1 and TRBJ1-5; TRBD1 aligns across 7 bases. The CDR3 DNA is TGTGCCACCAAGGACAGGTTCAATCAGCCCCAGCATTTT. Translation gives CATKDRFNQPQHF.